This T cell receptor beta chain was captured in a study of blood T cells in healthy people across ages. Germline trimming cut 6 bases from V and 7 bases from J; bases unmatched to any gene: 11. This CDR3 contains 15 residues. This clonotype showed up just a few times. A second roughly 6 to 11 cycle PCR used barcoded and J-beta primers. TCRdb fed the 5' RACE reads into MiXCR, producing one record per CDR3 protein. The sample carries 800,000 to 1,300,000 distinct CDR3 sequences, almost 25% recorded once. These sequences were also reported in another study, on T cells of mothers and their children.

The gene calls are TRBV23-1 and TRBJ1-4, with 7 bases aligning to TRBD1. TRBV23-1 is identified as an open reading frame with a role that is uncertain. Sequenced sample: blood. The origin of this receptor is a girl aged 2 to 10 in good health. CDR3 DNA: TGCGCCAGCAGGAAGGAATACAGGGGTGGTGAAAAACTGTTTTTT. This gives the protein CASRKEYRGGEKLFF.